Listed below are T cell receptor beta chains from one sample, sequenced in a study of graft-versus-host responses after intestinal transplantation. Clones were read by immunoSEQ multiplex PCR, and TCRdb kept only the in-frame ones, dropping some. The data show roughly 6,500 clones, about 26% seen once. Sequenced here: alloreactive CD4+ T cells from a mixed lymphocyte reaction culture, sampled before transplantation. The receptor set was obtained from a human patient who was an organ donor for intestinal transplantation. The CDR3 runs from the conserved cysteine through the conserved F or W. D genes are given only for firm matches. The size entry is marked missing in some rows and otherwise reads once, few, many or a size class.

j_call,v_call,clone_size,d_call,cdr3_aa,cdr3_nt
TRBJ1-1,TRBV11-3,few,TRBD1,CASSFATGSTEAFF,TGTGCCAGCAGCTTCGCGACAGGGTCCACTGAAGCTTTCTTT
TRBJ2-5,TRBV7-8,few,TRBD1,CASSFTGGETQYF,TGTGCCAGCAGCTTTACAGGGGGCGAGACCCAGTACTTC
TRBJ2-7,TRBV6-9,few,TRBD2,CASQTRGGSYEQYF,TGTGCCAGCCAAACGAGGGGCGGGAGCTACGAGCAGTACTTC
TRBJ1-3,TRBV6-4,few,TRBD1,CAHEIKGATVVNTIYF,TGTGCCCACGAGATTAAGGGGGCCACGGTGGTGAACACCATATATTTT
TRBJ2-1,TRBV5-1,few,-,CASSSRGQNYNEQFF,TGCGCCAGCAGCTCTCGAGGACAGAATTACAATGAGCAGTTCTTC
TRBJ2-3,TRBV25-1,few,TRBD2,CASSEIGTSGRTDTQYF,TGTGCCAGCAGTGAAATAGGGACTAGCGGGAGAACAGATACGCAGTATTTT
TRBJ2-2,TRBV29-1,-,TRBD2,CSAYPSGRAGELFF,TGCAGCGCCTACCCTAGCGGGAGAGCCGGGGAGCTGTTTTTT
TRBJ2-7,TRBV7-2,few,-,CARSFAGGGQTYEQYF,TGTGCCCGCAGCTTCGCAGGGGGGGGACAGACCTACGAGCAGTACTTC
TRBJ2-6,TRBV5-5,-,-,CASRVSVFAQSRANVLTF,TGTGCCAGCAGGGTTTCTGTCTTCGCACAAAGTCGGGCCAACGTCCTGACTTTC
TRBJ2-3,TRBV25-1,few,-,CASSEAGGGTDTQYF,TGTGCCAGCAGTGAGGCAGGTGGGGGCACAGATACGCAGTATTTT
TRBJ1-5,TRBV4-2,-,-,CASSPRDGEPQPQHF,TGTGCCAGCAGCCCCCGGGACGGGGAGCCTCAGCCCCAGCATTTT
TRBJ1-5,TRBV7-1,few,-,CASSLVREEPQHF,TGTGCCAGCAGCTTAGTTCGGGAGGAGCCCCAGCATTTT
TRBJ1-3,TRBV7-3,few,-,CASSPVLEFGNTIYF,TGTGCCAGCAGCCCAGTCCTGGAGTTCGGAAACACCATATATTTT
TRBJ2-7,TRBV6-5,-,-,CASTQRSLGEQYF,TGTGCCAGCACCCAACGGAGCCTAGGGGAGCAGTACTTC
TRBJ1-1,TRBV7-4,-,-,CASSPELLTEAFF,TGTGCCAGCAGCCCAGAGTTGTTGACTGAAGCTTTCTTT
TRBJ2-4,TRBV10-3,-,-,CAISESQGLAKNIQYF,TGTGCCATCAGTGAGTCACAGGGACTAGCCAAAAACATTCAGTACTTC
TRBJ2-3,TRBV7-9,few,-,CASSLVTSTDTQYF,TGTGCCAGCAGCTTAGTGACTAGCACAGATACGCAGTATTTT
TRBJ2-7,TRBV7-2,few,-,CASSLSPLGEYEQYF,TGTGCCAGCAGCTTAAGTCCTCTTGGCGAATACGAGCAGTACTTC
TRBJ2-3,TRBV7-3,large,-,CASSLTGDTQYF,TGTGCCAGCAGCTTAACGGGAGATACGCAGTATTTT
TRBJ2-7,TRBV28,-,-,CASSLRARHYEQYF,TGTGCCAGCAGTTTACGGGCCAGACACTACGAGCAGTACTTC
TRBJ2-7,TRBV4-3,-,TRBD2,CASSHPIMGSGSCF,TGCGCCAGCAGCCACCCTATCATGGGTAGCGGGAGTTGCTTC
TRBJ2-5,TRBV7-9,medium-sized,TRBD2,CASSLWGSGSRETQYF,TGTGCCAGCAGCTTATGGGGTAGCGGGAGCCGAGAGACCCAGTACTTC
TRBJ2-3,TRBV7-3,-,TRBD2,CASSLVASGTDTQYF,TGTGCCAGCAGCTTAGTGGCTAGCGGGACAGATACGCAGTATTTT
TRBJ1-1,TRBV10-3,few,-,CAISAGENTEAFF,TGTGCCATCAGTGCCGGGGAGAACACTGAAGCTTTCTTT
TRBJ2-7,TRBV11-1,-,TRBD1,CASSADRGPYYEQYF,TGTGCCAGCAGCGCAGACAGGGGGCCTTACTACGAGCAGTACTTC
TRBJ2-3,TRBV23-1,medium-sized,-,CASSPLTEGSNTDTQYF,TGCGCCAGCAGTCCTTTAACGGAGGGATCAAACACAGATACGCAGTATTTT
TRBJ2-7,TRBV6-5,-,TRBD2,CASSLGLAGEYF,TGTGCCAGCAGTTTGGGACTAGCGGGAGAGTACTTC
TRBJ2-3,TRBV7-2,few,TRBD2,CASSLAGGPSTDTQYF,TGTGCCAGCAGCTTAGCGGGAGGGCCTAGCACAGATACGCAGTATTTT
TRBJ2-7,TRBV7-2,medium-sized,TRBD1,CASSPDSGTGGREQYF,TGTGCCAGCAGCCCGGACTCCGGGACAGGGGGCCGCGAGCAGTACTTC
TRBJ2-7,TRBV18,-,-,CASSLVIPYEQYF,TGTGCCAGCTCACTAGTGATCCCCTACGAGCAGTACTTC
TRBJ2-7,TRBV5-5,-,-,CASRLELAYEQHF,TGTGCCAGCAGACTGGAGCTAGCCTACGAGCAGCACTTC
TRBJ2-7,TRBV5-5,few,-,CASSLGGYSYEQYF,TGTGCCAGCAGCTTGGGGGGTTACTCCTACGAGCAGTACTTC
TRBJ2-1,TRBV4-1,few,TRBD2,CASSQDPLAGEEDNEQFF,TGCGCCAGCAGCCAAGACCCTTTAGCGGGAGAAGAGGACAATGAGCAGTTCTTC
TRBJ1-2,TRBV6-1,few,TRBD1,CASSPTGVPNYGYTF,TGTGCCAGCAGCCCGACAGGGGTTCCTAACTATGGCTACACCTTC
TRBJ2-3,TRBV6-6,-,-,CASSTGTIDTDTQYF,TGTGCCAGCAGTACCGGGACCATCGACACAGATACGCAGTATTTT
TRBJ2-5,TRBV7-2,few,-,CASSPPQSQETQYF,TGTGCCAGCAGCCCCCCACAGTCGCAAGAGACCCAGTACTTC
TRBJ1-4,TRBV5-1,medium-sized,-,CASSLAGLTGATGKLFF,TGCGCCAGCAGCTTGGCGGGCTTAACGGGGGCAACCGGGAAACTGTTTTTT
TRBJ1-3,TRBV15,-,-,CATSTPSGTMGNTIYF,TGTGCCACCAGCACTCCTTCCGGGACAATGGGAAACACCATATATTTT
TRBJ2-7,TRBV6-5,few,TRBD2,CASLAVSYEQYF,TGTGCCAGCCTAGCGGTTTCCTACGAGCAGTACTTC
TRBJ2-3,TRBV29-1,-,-,CSVGWGPPSTDTQYF,TGCAGCGTTGGCTGGGGGCCCCCGTCCACAGATACGCAGTATTTT
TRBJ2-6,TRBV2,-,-,CASRGDTGANVLTF,TGTGCCAGCAGGGGAGACACTGGGGCCAACGTCCTGACTTTC
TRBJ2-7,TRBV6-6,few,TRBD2,CASSYSYSGNGYEQYF,TGTGCCAGCAGTTACTCCTATAGCGGGAATGGCTACGAGCAGTACTTC
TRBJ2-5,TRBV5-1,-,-,CASSSNRGGGETQYF,TGCGCCAGCAGCTCAAACAGGGGAGGAGGGGAGACCCAGTACTTC
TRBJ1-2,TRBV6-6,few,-,CASSYSPPVYGYTF,TGTGCCAGCAGTTACTCTCCCCCGGTCTATGGCTACACCTTC
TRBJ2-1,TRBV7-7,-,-,CASSLRGNEQFF,TGTGCCAGCAGCCTGCGGGGAAATGAGCAGTTCTTC
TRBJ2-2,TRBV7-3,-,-,CASSFGNTGELFF,TGTGCCAGCAGCTTCGGGAACACCGGGGAGCTGTTTTTT
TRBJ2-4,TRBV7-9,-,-,CASSLEGSANIQYF,TGTGCCAGCAGCTTAGAAGGGAGTGCCAACATTCAGTACTTC
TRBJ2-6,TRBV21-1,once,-,CASSKGGERCGANVLTF,TGTGCCAGCAGCAAAGGGGGAGAGAGGTGTGGGGCCAACGTCCTGACTTTC
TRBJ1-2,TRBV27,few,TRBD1,CASSPLTGGYGYTF,TGTGCCAGCAGTCCCCTGACAGGGGGGTATGGCTACACCTTC
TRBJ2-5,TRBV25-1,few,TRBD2,CASSDGTSGKETQYF,TGTGCCAGCAGTGATGGGACTAGCGGGAAAGAGACCCAGTACTTC
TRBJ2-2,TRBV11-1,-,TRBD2,CASGTSRSGELFF,TGTGCCAGCGGGACTAGCCGGTCCGGGGAGCTGTTTTTT
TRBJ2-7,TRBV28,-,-,CASRGGVHEQYF,TGTGCCAGCAGGGGCGGGGTCCACGAGCAGTACTTC